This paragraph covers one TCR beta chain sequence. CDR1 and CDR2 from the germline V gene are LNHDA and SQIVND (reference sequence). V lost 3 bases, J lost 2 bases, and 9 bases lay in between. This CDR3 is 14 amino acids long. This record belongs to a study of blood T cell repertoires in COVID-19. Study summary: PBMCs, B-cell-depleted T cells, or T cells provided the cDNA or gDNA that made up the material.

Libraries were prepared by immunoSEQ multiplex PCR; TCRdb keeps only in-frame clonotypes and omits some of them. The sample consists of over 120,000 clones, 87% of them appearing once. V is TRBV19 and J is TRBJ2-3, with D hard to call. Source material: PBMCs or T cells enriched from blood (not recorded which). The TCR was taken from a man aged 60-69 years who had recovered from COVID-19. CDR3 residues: CASSIGRYTDTQYF. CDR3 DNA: TGTGCCAGTAGTATTGGCCGATACACAGATACGCAGTATTTT. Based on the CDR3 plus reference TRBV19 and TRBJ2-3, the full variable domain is DGGITQSPKYLFRKEGQNVTLSCEQNLNHDAMYWYRQDPGQGLRLIYYSQIVNDFQKGDIAEGYSVSREKKESFPLTVTSAQKNPTAFYLCASSIGRYTDTQYFGPGTRLTVL.